Reported below is one T cell receptor beta chain. CDR3 length equals 14 residues. Original processing notes: From reference gene primer amplification, estimates of nucleated cell counts were derived. Assay: immunoSEQ multiplex PCR; the TCRdb copy retains only in-frame clones and omits some. Clonal size and the V and J genes are those of that table, whereas D and trimming came from the DNA. The table shows around 260,000 clones, with around 90% occurring only once. This entry is derived from a study of blood T cell repertoires in COVID-19. This receptor was identified in a human donor in a cohort sampled during active COVID-19. The sequencing sample was made of peripheral blood. This sequence joins TRBV21-1 and TRBJ1-1. TRBV21-1 corresponds to a pseudogene. Written as DNA, the CDR3 is TGTGCCAGCAGCCCTGCGGAGGGGCTAACTGAAGCTTTCTTT. Translating it yields CASSPAEGLTEAFF.